A single sample gave rise to the 20 T cell receptor beta chains below, sequenced in a study of radiotherapy plus CTLA-4 blockade in lung cancer. Using immunoSEQ multiplex PCR, the repertoire was profiled, and TCRdb retains in-frame clones only, with some absent. Altogether fewer than 85,000 clones are present, more than 85% being singletons, with the ten largest covering around 0.85%. The source material was peripheral blood, sampled from a patient treated with radiotherapy plus ipilimumab. These receptors all stem from a human donor with non-small cell lung cancer who had stable disease on radiotherapy plus ipilimumab.

The table lists this clone with a count of one. V is TRBV11-2 and J is TRBJ2-5; the D is unclear. The germline V gene has CDR1 SGHAT and CDR2 FQNNGV. This CDR3 spans 14 amino acids. V lost 5 bases, J lost 5 bases, and 15 bases lay in between. The CDR3 DNA reads as TGTGCCAGCAGCCATCGTGGTGGCGCCGAGACCCAGTACTTC. Translated: CASSHRGGAETQYF.

J is TRBJ2-7 and V is TRBV7-2; the match to TRBD1 covers 8 bases. The CDR3 extends over 14 amino acids. The V segment lost 1 base and the J segment 7 bases; nucleotides outside the gene matches: 6. Germline values: CDR1 SGHTA, CDR2 FQGNSA. CDR3 region: CASSLVGQGREQYF. CDR3 DNA sequence: TGTGCCAGCAGCTTAGTCGGACAGGGCAGGGAGCAGTACTTC.

The V call is TRBV29-1, the J call TRBJ1-1; TRBD1 might be the D (5 bases). V lost 6 bases to trimming and J lost 4 bases, with 12 bases between them. The CDR3 length is 12 residues. Germline V gene data show CDR1 as SQVTM and CDR2 as ANQGSEA. CDR3 coding DNA: TGCAGCGTGACTCAGGGTATCACTGAAGCTTTCTTT. Translated, it gives CSVTQGITEAFF.

This chain joins TRBV10-3 and TRBJ2-7; 8 bases are shared with TRBD2. V gave up 2 bases and J gave up 3 bases; unmatched junction bases: 3. Per the germline V gene, CDR1 is ENHRY and CDR2 is SYGVKD. The CDR3 runs to 14 residues. This CDR3 reads CAISEPTSDYEQYF. The CDR3 DNA follows: TGTGCCATCAGTGAGCCGACTAGCGACTACGAGCAGTACTTC.

The gene calls are TRBV11-2 and TRBJ2-7; TRBD1 or TRBD2 may be the D gene (5 bases each). Germline V gives CDR1 SGHAT, CDR2 FQNNGV. The V and J ends lost 0 bases and 6 bases respectively, with 15 bases between them. This CDR3 has 15 residues. This chain's CDR3 is CASSLEGRGSSEQYF. The CDR3, as DNA: TGTGCCAGCAGCTTAGAGGGACGAGGAAGTTCCGAGCAGTACTTC.

The chain has TRBV6-1 and TRBJ2-5, with 10 positions matching TRBD1. V lost 1 base, J lost 6 bases, and 5 bases stayed unmatched. Germline values: CDR1 MNHNS, CDR2 SASEGT. CDR3 size: 15 residues. CDR3 in amino acids: CASSEGGTGEKTQYF. Written as DNA, the CDR3 is TGTGCCAGCAGTGAAGGTGGGACAGGGGAAAAGACCCAGTACTTC.

The chain joins TRBV6-6 to TRBJ2-1, with D unresolved. Trimming took 5 bases from V and 10 from J, leaving 12 bases between them. The CDR3 runs to 12 residues. CDR1 and CDR2 from the germline V gene are MNHNY and SVGAGI (reference sequence). The CDR3: CASSDRVGEQFF. The DNA for the CDR3 is TGTGCCAGCAGTGATCGGGTCGGCGAGCAGTTCTTC.

A few counts support this clone. This chain joins TRBV6-5 and TRBJ1-2; no firm D call. V lost 6 bases, J lost 4 bases, and 12 bases lay in between. Per the germline V gene, CDR1 is MNHEY and CDR2 is SVGAGI. This CDR3 spans 13 amino acids. This CDR3 is CASRQTEGYGYTF. The CDR3 nucleotides read TGTGCCAGCAGACAGACGGAAGGCTATGGCTACACCTTC.

The CDR3 bases are TGTGCCAGCAGACTTGGCGGAGATGGCTACAATGAGCAGTTCTTC. Protein product: CASRLGGDGYNEQFF. The chain recombines TRBV28 with TRBJ2-1; D gene ambiguous. The CDR3 covers 15 residues. The germline CDR1 and CDR2 sequences are MDHEN and SYDVKM. Trimming shortened V by 6 bases and J by 3 bases, and 15 bases separated the two germline ends.

The chain links TRBV6-1 to TRBJ1-2; D gene unclear. The CDR3 is 17 amino acids. CDR1 is MNHNS and CDR2 is SASEGT in the germline V gene. V lost 4 bases and J 4 bases, leaving 22 bases between the germline ends. The CDR3 reads CASSGRLRAPNSYGYTF. CDR3 sequence (DNA): TGTGCCAGCAGTGGGAGACTTAGGGCGCCTAACTCCTATGGCTACACCTTC.

The genes are TRBV14 and TRBJ2-1, with 7 positions matching TRBD1. The germline CDR1 and CDR2 sequences are SGHDN and FVKESK. CDR3 length: 16 amino acids. Unmatched junction bases numbered 15, after V lost 5 bases and J lost 8 bases. The CDR3 here is CASSKTRTGSRDEQFF. Written as DNA, the CDR3 is TGTGCCAGCAGCAAAACCCGGACAGGTTCTAGGGATGAGCAGTTCTTC.

The chain links TRBV25-1 to TRBJ1-4; 7 bases agree with TRBD1. There are 13 residues in the CDR3. The V and J ends lost 10 bases and 8 bases, in that order; junction bases with no gene match: 10. Germline loops: CDR1 MGHDK, CDR2 SYGVNS. CDR3 amino acids: CATRGRAEEKLFF. The CDR3 DNA is TGTGCCACCAGGGGGAGGGCGGAGGAAAAACTGTTTTTT.

This clone has only one observation. The gene calls are TRBV6-1 and TRBJ1-1, with 9 bases that match TRBD1. With V trimmed by 6 bases and J by 3 bases, 8 bases remained unmatched. The CDR3 is 15 amino acids. Per the germline V gene, CDR1 is MNHNS and CDR2 is SASEGT. CDR3 bases: TGTGCCAGCAGCTCCAGGACAGGGGCCGACACTGAAGCTTTCTTT. It translates to CASSSRTGADTEAFF.

This chain links TRBV5-1 with TRBJ2-1; D possibly corresponds to TRBD1 (6 bases). The V gene lost 4 bases and the J gene lost 9 bases, with 23 bases spanning the gap. The germline CDR1 and CDR2 sequences are SGHRS and YFSETQ. The CDR3 length is 16 residues. In nucleotides, the CDR3 is TGCGCCAGCAGCATTCAGCCGGTGGCAGGGGCGTTTGAGCAGTTCTTC. It yields the protein CASSIQPVAGAFEQFF.

V and J are TRBV27 and TRBJ2-7, with 8 bases matching TRBD1. Germline CDR1 MNHEY, CDR2 SMNVEV (reference sequence). CDR3 length equals 14 residues. J gave up 5 bases and V 4 bases, and 7 bases lay outside the gene matches. The CDR3 nucleotides are TGTGCCAGCAGTTCTCCGGACAGGGTGAACGAGCAGTACTTC. This encodes CASSSPDRVNEQYF.

The gene calls are TRBV29-1 and TRBJ2-3; perhaps TRBD2 as D (6 bases). The V gene lost 4 bases and the J gene lost 7 bases, with 15 bases spanning the gap. Looked up from germline, CDR1 is SQVTM and CDR2 is ANQGSEA. The CDR3 spans 13 residues. The CDR3 coding sequence is TGCAGCGTTGCAGGGCGGGATCGATATACGCAGTATTTT. Translation gives CSVAGRDRYTQYF.

V is TRBV6-5 and J is TRBJ1-1; D unresolved. V was cut by 6 bases and J by 1 base, with 9 bases left in between. CDR1 and CDR2 from the germline V gene are MNHEY and SVGAGI. This CDR3 is built from 13 residues. The CDR3 spells CASSLTSNTEAFF. In nucleotides, the CDR3 is TGTGCCAGCAGCCTGACATCGAACACTGAAGCTTTCTTT.

The genes are TRBV5-1 and TRBJ2-7; 11 positions match TRBD2. Per the germline V gene, CDR1 is SGHRS and CDR2 is YFSETQ. The J segment lost 3 bases and the V segment lost 4 bases, leaving 6 bases of the junction unmatched. The CDR3 extends over 15 amino acids. The CDR3 loop reads CASSLTSGSFYEQYF. The CDR3 DNA reads as TGCGCCAGCAGCCTTACTAGCGGGAGTTTCTACGAGCAGTACTTC. Variable domain in full (rest from reference TRBV5-1 and TRBJ2-7): KAGVTQTPRYLIKTRGQQVTLSCSPISGHRSVSWYQQTPGQGLQFLFEYFSETQRNKGNFPGRFSGRQFSNSRSEMNVSTLELGDSALYLCASSLTSGSFYEQYFGPGTRLTVT.

This rearrangement joins TRBV28 to TRBJ1-1; TRBD1 agrees at 7 bases. CDR1 and CDR2 from the germline V gene are MDHEN and SYDVKM. The CDR3 is 14 residues long. Germline trimming cut 8 bases from V and 0 bases from J; bases unmatched to any gene: 6. The CDR3 loop is CASRDRFLNTEAFF. The CDR3 DNA reads TGTGCCAGCCGGGACAGATTCTTGAACACTGAAGCTTTCTTT.

The V call is TRBV30, the J call TRBJ1-5; the D gene is possibly TRBD1 (5 bases). This CDR3 region has 14 residues. V shed 3 bases and J shed 3 bases, with 12 bases lying between them. CDR1 GTSNPN and CDR2 SVGIG come from the germline V gene (reference sequence). CDR3 bases: TGTGCCTGGAGCCAGGGCCTTTCCAATCAGCCCCAGCATTTT. Translation gives CAWSQGLSNQPQHF.